The 3 T cell receptor beta chains reported below all come from one sample, sequenced in a study of control samples from healthy donors and cancer patients. Sequencing used immunoSEQ multiplex PCR; TCRdb keeps in-frame clones, though not all of them. The sample lists some 170,000 clones, approximately 94% occurring once. Sequenced sample: PBMCs. The receptors come from a man aged 60 to 69 with colorectal cancer.

This CDR3 is CASSQQGLSDEQYF. DNA of the CDR3: TGTGCCAGCAGCCAACAGGGGCTGAGCGACGAGCAGTACTTC. The V call is TRBV14, the J call TRBJ2-7; perhaps TRBD1 as D (6 bases). This CDR3 comprises 14 residues. Germline loops: CDR1 SGHDN, CDR2 FVKESK. The V gene lost 2 bases and the J gene lost 5 bases, with 13 bases spanning the gap. The whole variable domain, remainder taken from reference TRBV14 and TRBJ2-7, is EAGVTQFPSHSVIEKGQTVTLRCDPISGHDNLYWYRRVMGKEIKFLLHFVKESKQDESGMPNNRFLAERTGGTYSTLKVQPAELEDSGVYFCASSQQGLSDEQYFGPGTRLTVT.

The rearrangement links TRBV19 to TRBJ1-5, with TRBD1 identical over 8 bases. The CDR3 covers 14 residues. The trim removed 8 bases at V and 2 bases at J, leaving 5 bases unmatched. The germline V gene encodes CDR1 LNHDA and CDR2 SQIVND (reference sequence). The CDR3 is CASSKDRGNQPQHF. CDR3 nucleotides: TGTGCCAGTTCAAAGGACAGGGGCAATCAGCCCCAGCATTTT.

This chain uses TRBV5-3 with TRBJ1-2, with D maybe TRBD1 (5 bases). TRBV5-3 is marked as an open reading frame, function uncertain. Trimming cost V 4 bases and J 3 bases, with 13 bases left between them. This CDR3 is 14 amino acids long. The chain's CDR3 is CARSRAQEHYGYTF. CDR3 DNA: TGTGCCAGAAGCCGCGCACAGGAACACTATGGCTACACCTTC.